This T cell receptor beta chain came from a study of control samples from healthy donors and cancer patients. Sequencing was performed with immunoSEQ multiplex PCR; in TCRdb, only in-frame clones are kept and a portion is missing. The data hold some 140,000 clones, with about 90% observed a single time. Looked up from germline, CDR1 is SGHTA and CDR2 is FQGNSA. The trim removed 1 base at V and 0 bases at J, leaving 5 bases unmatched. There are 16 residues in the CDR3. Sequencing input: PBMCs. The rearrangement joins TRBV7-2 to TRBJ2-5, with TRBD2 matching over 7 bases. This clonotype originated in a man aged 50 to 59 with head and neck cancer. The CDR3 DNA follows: TGTGCCAGCAGCTTAGGATCCGGGGGGTACCAAGAGACCCAGTACTTC. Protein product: CASSLGSGGYQETQYF. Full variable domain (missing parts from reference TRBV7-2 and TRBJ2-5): GAGVSQSPSNKVTEKGKDVELRCDPISGHTALYWYRQSLGQGLEFLIYFQGNSAPDKSGLPSDRFSAERTGGSVSTLTIQRTQQEDSAVYLCASSLGSGGYQETQYFGPGTRLLVL.